What follows are 30 T cell receptor beta chains derived from one specimen sequenced in a study of OX40 agonist ivuxolimab in advanced cancers. Measured with immunoSEQ multiplex PCR; TCRdb has only the in-frame clones, and not every one. There are 65,000 to 85,000 clones in the sample; around 85% occur only once, and 0.8% to 1% lies in the top ten. The sample in question was CD4+ or CD8+ T cells sorted from blood, obtained in a trial of the OX40 agonist ivuxolimab. These receptors all come from an adult with an advanced solid tumor such as melanoma, head and neck, liver or kidney cancer.

This clone was recorded a few times. This sample includes further DNA sequences coding for the same CDR3. This chain uses TRBV5-6 with TRBJ2-2; D may be TRBD1 (6 bases). The germline V gene encodes CDR1 SGHDT and CDR2 YYEEEE. Trimming shortened V by 4 bases and J by 3 bases, and 10 bases separated the two germline ends. The CDR3 runs 14 residues. The CDR3 DNA reads TGTGCCAGCAGCCCGAGGACAGACACCGGGGAGCTGTTTTTT. This translates into CASSPRTDTGELFF.

This clone was found once. The chain has TRBV5-4 and TRBJ2-5; D is unresolved. V shed 0 bases and J shed 2 bases, with 8 bases lying between them. There are 14 residues in the CDR3. CDR1 and CDR2 from the germline V gene are SGHNT and YYREEE (reference sequence). CDR3 nucleotides: TGTGCCAGCAGCTTGGCGGGCAGACAAGAGACCCAGTACTTC. Translated: CASSLAGRQETQYF. The variable domain in full, with the rest retrieved from reference TRBV5-4 and TRBJ2-5, is ETGVTQSPTHLIKTRGQQVTLRCSSQSGHNTVSWYQQALGQGPQFIFQYYREEENGRGNFPPRFSGLQFPNYSSELNVNALELDDSALYLCASSLAGRQETQYFGPGTRLLVL.

This clone was seen once. V and J are TRBV7-2 and TRBJ1-1, with 7 bases lining up with TRBD1. Germline assignment: CDR1 SGHTA and CDR2 FQGNSA. Trimming at V came to 5 bases and at J to 9 bases, leaving 12 bases not matched to a gene. The CDR3 runs 14 residues. Here the CDR3 reads CASSPTGRAGKAFF. In nucleotides, the CDR3 is TGTGCCAGCAGCCCGACAGGGCGGGCAGGGAAAGCTTTCTTT.

The rearrangement uses TRBV2 and TRBJ1-1; TRBD1 is a possible D gene (5 bases). The length of the CDR3 is 13 residues. Trimming took 7 bases from V and 10 from J, leaving 19 bases between them. Germline V gene lookup returns CDR1 SNHLY and CDR2 FYNNEI. The CDR3 nucleotides read TGTGCCAGCAAAAGAGGAGGGGCCCTAGGAGCTTTCTTT. Amino acids: CASKRGGALGAFF.

This chain connects TRBV7-2 to TRBJ2-2, with D uncertain. Trimming removed 5 bases from V and 4 bases from J, with 11 bases in between. Per the germline V gene, CDR1 is SGHTA and CDR2 is FQGNSA. The length of the CDR3 is 14 residues. CDR3 region: CASSLSGVTGELFF. DNA for the CDR3: TGTGCCAGCAGCCTTTCGGGCGTCACCGGGGAGCTGTTTTTT.

Written as DNA, the CDR3 is TGTGCCAGCAGCTTTAGCATGAACACTGAAGCTTTCTTT. This codes for CASSFSMNTEAFF. The chain has TRBV7-9 and TRBJ1-1, with D uncertain. Germline V gene data show CDR1 as SEHNR and CDR2 as FQNEAQ (reference sequence). CDR3 size: 13 residues. V lost 3 bases to trimming and J lost 0 bases, with 5 bases between them.

The V gene is TRBV6-5, the J gene TRBJ1-1, with D perhaps TRBD1 (6 bases). The CDR3 has 15 amino acids. Germline V gives CDR1 MNHEY, CDR2 SVGAGI. V gave up 0 bases and J gave up 5 bases, with 13 bases separating them. CDR3 bases: TGTGCCAGCAGTTACTCCGGACAGTTGGGGACTGAAGCTTTCTTT. This translates into CASSYSGQLGTEAFF.

The rearrangement uses TRBV28 and TRBJ1-1; D is undetermined. Per the germline V gene, CDR1 is MDHEN and CDR2 is SYDVKM. The ends were cut back, 2 bases at V and 5 bases at J, with 9 bases in the middle. CDR3 length: 13 amino acids. CDR3 sequence reads: CASSLMGGTEAFF. CDR3 nucleotide sequence: TGTGCCAGCAGTTTAATGGGCGGAACTGAAGCTTTCTTT. Looking up the rest from reference TRBV28 and TRBJ1-1 gives the full variable domain: DVKVTQSSRYLVKRTGEKVFLECVQDMDHENMFWYRQDPGLGLRLIYFSYDVKMKEKGDIPEGYSVSREKKERFSLILESASTNQTSMYLCASSLMGGTEAFFGQGTRLTVV.

The rearrangement joins TRBV7-3 to TRBJ1-1; 7 nucleotides match TRBD1. V shed 2 bases and J 4 bases; nucleotides not matched to a gene: 1. The germline V gene has CDR1 SGHTA and CDR2 FQGTGA. The CDR3 runs 13 residues. The CDR3 region has the DNA TGTGCCAGCAGCTTATACAGGGGCACTGAAGCTTTCTTT. It specifies CASSLYRGTEAFF.

The CDR3 region has the DNA TGTGCCAGCAGCTTGCCGGGAGGGGAGCAGTACTTC. Protein: CASSLPGGEQYF. The V and J genes are TRBV5-4 and TRBJ2-7; TRBD2 matches 8 bases. V was pared by 1 base and J by 7 bases, with 1 base of the junction left unmatched. This CDR3 region has 12 residues. Germline V gene lookup returns CDR1 SGHNT and CDR2 YYREEE (reference sequence).

Remarks on this clone: The junction differs from germline at one of its ends, possibly a read error. J is TRBJ2-7 and V is TRBV5-6; 7 bases are a match to TRBD1. The CDR3 totals 15 residues. Per the germline V gene, CDR1 is SGHDT and CDR2 is YYEEEE. The CDR3 region is CASSGTALSSYEQCF. DNA for the CDR3: TGTGCCAGCAGCGGGACAGCCCTTAGCTCCTACGAGCAGTGCTTC.

This chain links TRBV7-2 with TRBJ2-2; no clear D gene. The length of the CDR3 is 13 residues. Looked up from germline, CDR1 is SGHTA and CDR2 is FQGNSA. The V and J ends lost 6 bases and 6 bases respectively, with 11 bases between them. As DNA, the CDR3 is TGTGCCAGCAGATCCACCCCCGCCGGGGAGCTGTTTTTT. This sequence encodes CASRSTPAGELFF.

The chain uses TRBV7-2 and TRBJ2-5, with no clear D. CDR1 and CDR2 (germline): SGHTA, FQGNSA. V was trimmed by 3 bases and J by 4 bases, leaving 9 bases between them. This CDR3 is 13 amino acids long. The CDR3 here is CASSFLRPETQYF. CDR3 coding DNA: TGTGCCAGCAGCTTTCTTAGGCCAGAGACCCAGTACTTC.

The rearrangement uses TRBV27 and TRBJ2-7, with 9 bases aligning to TRBD2. The CDR3 covers 15 residues. Germline CDR1 and CDR2: MNHEY and SMNVEV (reference sequence). V lost 5 bases to trimming and J lost 1 base; unmatched junction nucleotides: 6. DNA for the CDR3: TGTGCCAGCAGTGAAGGTCTAGCGGGGTCCTACGAGCAGTACTTC. Residues: CASSEGLAGSYEQYF.

The chain recombines TRBV7-9 with TRBJ1-1, with D unclear. From germline, CDR1 is SEHNR and CDR2 FQNEAQ (reference sequence). This CDR3 region has 14 residues. Deletions cut 1 base from V and 5 bases from J, with 11 bases between. The CDR3 here is CASSLGEGLTEAFF. Here the CDR3 DNA reads TGTGCCAGCAGCTTAGGTGAGGGCCTGACTGAAGCTTTCTTT.

J is TRBJ2-2 and V is TRBV5-4, with 7 nucleotides matching TRBD1. CDR3 size: 17 residues. Germline CDR1 SGHNT, CDR2 YYREEE (reference sequence). Unmatched junction bases numbered 15, after V lost 3 bases and J lost 7 bases. CDR3 sequence reads: CASSSPRGQSEGGELFF. The CDR3 coding sequence is TGTGCCAGCAGCTCCCCAAGGGGGCAATCGGAAGGCGGGGAGCTGTTTTTT.

The J gene is TRBJ1-5, the V gene TRBV28; possible D gene TRBD1, 6 bases. The CDR3 contains 15 residues. Germline V lookup: CDR1 MDHEN, CDR2 SYDVKM. With 4 bases removed from V and 3 bases from J, the gap between germline ends came to 13 bases. Written as DNA, the CDR3 is TGTGCCAGCAGTTCGCCCGGGGGCTACAATCAGCCCCAGCATTTT. Residues: CASSSPGGYNQPQHF.

The genes are TRBV7-2 and TRBJ2-1, with TRBD2 matching 8 bases. CDR3 length: 17 residues. The ends lost 5 bases at V and 0 bases at J; junction bases unmatched: 9. The V gene's germline CDR1 is SGHTA and CDR2 FQGNSA. The CDR3 loop reads CASSRGASGSSYNEQFF. CDR3 DNA sequence: TGTGCCAGCAGCAGAGGAGCGAGCGGGAGCTCCTACAATGAGCAGTTCTTC.

The table lists this clone with a few counts. The genes are TRBV10-1 and TRBJ1-1; the D is unclear. CDR1 is WNHNN, CDR2 SYGVQD, per germline (reference sequence). V was clipped by 0 bases and J by 8 bases, with 4 bases between them. The CDR3 is 11 residues long. The CDR3 spells CASSESGEAFF. The CDR3 region has the DNA TGCGCCAGCAGTGAGTCGGGGGAAGCTTTCTTT.

This clone was recorded once. V gene TRBV5-4 combines with J gene TRBJ1-1, with D hard to call. The CDR3 is 16 residues long. The V end was cut by 0 bases, the J end by 3 bases, with 15 bases between. Germline assignment: CDR1 SGHNT and CDR2 YYREEE (reference sequence). The CDR3 bases are TGTGCCAGCAGCTTGGGGCAGACCTCTACGGACACTGAAGCTTTCTTT. This sequence encodes CASSLGQTSTDTEAFF.

This rearrangement joins TRBV25-1 to TRBJ2-3; D is possibly TRBD2 (5 bases). V lost 6 bases, J lost 2 bases, and 12 bases lay in between. The CDR3 has 14 amino acids. Germline loops: CDR1 MGHDK, CDR2 SYGVNS. DNA for the CDR3: TGTGCCAGCAGCCCGCGGGTGATCACAGATACGCAGTATTTT. This encodes CASSPRVITDTQYF.

The CDR3 here is CASSSDRGSLTYEQYF. The CDR3 DNA sequence: TGTGCCAGCAGTTCTGACAGGGGCTCACTCACCTACGAGCAGTACTTC. The chain links TRBV5-6 to TRBJ2-7; 8 bases are shared with TRBD1. CDR3 length: 16 amino acids. The germline V gene has CDR1 SGHDT and CDR2 YYEEEE. Trimming cost V 5 bases and J 2 bases; bases outside gene matches: 12.

This rearrangement joins TRBV30 to TRBJ1-3, with a possible D match to TRBD1 (6 bases). The CDR3 runs to 12 residues. The V gene's germline CDR1 is GTSNPN and CDR2 SVGIG (reference sequence). Trimming took off 8 bases at V and 0 bases at J, with 8 bases between the two ends. CDR3 nucleotide sequence: TGTGCCAGGGGGAACTCTGGAAACACCATATATTTT. Its protein is CARGNSGNTIYF.

The rearrangement links TRBV7-6 to TRBJ2-1, with 7 bases fitting TRBD2. From germline, CDR1 is SGHVS and CDR2 FNYEAQ. The J segment lost 1 base and the V segment lost 4 bases, leaving 7 bases of the junction unmatched. The CDR3 is 16 residues long. In DNA, the CDR3 is TGTGCCAGCAGCTCTAAAAGCGGGATGTCCTACAATGAGCAGTTCTTC. Translated, it gives CASSSKSGMSYNEQFF. Full variable domain (rest looked up from reference TRBV7-6 and TRBJ2-1): GAGVSQSPRYKVTKRGQDVALRCDPISGHVSLYWYRQALGQGPEFLTYFNYEAQQDKSGLPNDRFSAERPEGSISTLTIQRTEQRDSAMYRCASSSKSGMSYNEQFFGPGTRLTVL.

The rearrangement uses TRBV7-9 and TRBJ2-5; D perhaps matches TRBD1 (5 bases). The last part of the DNA fits TRBJ2-7 better; the J call may be wrong. The germline V gene has CDR1 SEHNR and CDR2 FQNEAQ (reference sequence). This CDR3 contains 13 residues. The CDR3 region is CASSLGTPYEQYF. The CDR3 DNA is TGTGCCAGCAGCTTAGGGACACCCTACGAGCAGTACTTC.

V gene TRBV9 combines with J gene TRBJ2-1, with 10 bases matching TRBD2. V lost 0 bases to trimming and J lost 4 bases; unmatched junction nucleotides: 1. Germline CDR1 reads SGDLS; CDR2 reads YYNGEE. This CDR3 spans 15 amino acids. CDR3: CASSVVLAGYNEQFF. The CDR3, as DNA: TGTGCCAGCAGCGTAGTACTAGCGGGGTACAATGAGCAGTTCTTC.

For this clone: A read error may account for a junction end that differs from germline. The chain has TRBV30 and TRBJ2-5, with D perhaps assigned TRBD1 or TRBD2 (6 bases each). CDR3 length: 14 amino acids. Germline V gene data show CDR1 as GTSNPN and CDR2 as SVGIG (reference sequence). CDR3 bases: TGTGCCTGGATTCTGTACGGGGGCGGGGAGACCCGGTACTTC. This gives the protein CAWILYGGGETRYF.

Here the CDR3 reads CASRGTGGSQPQHF. The CDR3 DNA reads as TGTGCCAGCAGGGGGACAGGGGGATCTCAGCCCCAGCATTTT. The rearrangement joins TRBV2 to TRBJ1-5; TRBD1 aligns across 11 bases. J was trimmed by 6 bases and V by 6 bases; bases with no gene match: 4. The germline V gene has CDR1 SNHLY and CDR2 FYNNEI. The length of the CDR3 is 14 residues. Full variable domain (remainder filled in from reference TRBV2 and TRBJ1-5): EPEVTQTPSHQVTQMGQEVILRCVPISNHLYFYWYRQILGQKVEFLVSFYNNEISEKSEIFDDQFSVERPDGSNFTLKIRSTKLEDSAMYFCASRGTGGSQPQHFGDGTRLSIL.

This clone came up a few times. V gene TRBV4-1 combines with J gene TRBJ1-2, with D possibly matching TRBD1 (5 bases). CDR3 length equals 17 residues. V was trimmed by 5 bases and J by 4 bases, leaving 23 bases between them. The germline CDR1 and CDR2 sequences are MGHRA and YSYEKL. For the CDR3, the DNA is TGCGCCAGCAGCACCCCTAAGACCAGGGAGTGGCCCTATGGCTACACCTTC. Protein: CASSTPKTREWPYGYTF.

This clone appeared once. The rearrangement links TRBV5-4 to TRBJ2-1, with D possibly matching TRBD1 (7 bases). The CDR3 runs 16 residues. Germline-derived CDR1 and CDR2 are SGHNT and YYREEE (reference sequence). Between the trimmed V and J ends, which lost 4 bases and 4 bases, there was a span of 18 bases. Here the CDR3 DNA reads TGTGCCAGCAGCCGAAACGGACAGGAGGGGTACAATGAGCAGTTCTTC. Residues: CASSRNGQEGYNEQFF.